One sample yielded the 27 T cell receptor beta chains listed below, sequenced in a study of cytomegalovirus exposure and HLA in healthy donors (dated by TCRdb to about 2017). Library preparation was by the immunoSEQ multiplex PCR assay. Not all clones reach the TCRdb copy of this immuneACCESS table, which keeps in-frame sequences only. Checked studies attribute under half of the gap to unresolved V genes and leave the rest unexplained. A total of roughly 260,000 clones appear in this sample, around 87% of them only once. The biggest ten clones account for less than 3% of the sample. The specimen was PBMCs. The receptors stem from a man aged 18 to 30 in good health and CMV-seronegative.

The rearrangement uses TRBV6-5 and TRBJ2-5; a weak D match, TRBD1 (5 bases). The last part of the DNA fits TRBJ2-7 better; the J call may be wrong. CDR3 length: 12 amino acids. Germline assignment: CDR1 MNHEY and CDR2 SVGAGI. The CDR3 sequence is CASSESGYEQYF. CDR3 bases: TGTGCCAGCAGTGAATCAGGGTACGAGCAGTACTTC.

The chain carries TRBV5-7 and TRBJ2-7, with TRBD1 matching over 11 bases. TRBV5-7 is given ORF status, its function remaining uncertain. J was trimmed by 4 bases and V by 4 bases; bases with no gene match: 7. The CDR3 sequence is 15 residues long. The CDR3 DNA is TGTGCCAGCAGCCCGGAGGGACAGGGGGTTTACGAGCAGTACTTC. It specifies CASSPEGQGVYEQYF.

The chain has TRBV28 and TRBJ1-4, with D perhaps matching TRBD1 (5 bases). The CDR3 spans 13 residues. V lost 6 bases and J 5 bases, leaving 10 bases between the germline ends. The germline CDR1 and CDR2 sequences are MDHEN and SYDVKM. CDR3 sequence (DNA): TGTGCCAGCAGATTGGACACAAATGAAAAACTGTTTTTT. Encoded protein: CASRLDTNEKLFF. Using reference TRBV28 and TRBJ1-4 for the parts outside the CDR3, the full variable domain is DVKVTQSSRYLVKRTGEKVFLECVQDMDHENMFWYRQDPGLGLRLIYFSYDVKMKEKGDIPEGYSVSREKKERFSLILESASTNQTSMYLCASRLDTNEKLFFGSGTQLSVL.

This chain uses TRBV7-2 with TRBJ2-1, with 9 bases lining up with TRBD2. The junction had 8 bases not matched to a gene; V was cut back by 1 base and J by 7 bases. This CDR3 contains 16 residues. Germline CDR1 and CDR2: SGHTA and FQGNSA. The CDR3 nucleotides are TGTGCCAGCAGCTTAGTTGTTCTAGCGGGGAATAATGAGCAGTTCTTC. As protein: CASSLVVLAGNNEQFF. The complete variable domain, with remaining parts taken from reference TRBV7-2 and TRBJ2-1, reads GAGVSQSPSNKVTEKGKDVELRCDPISGHTALYWYRQSLGQGLEFLIYFQGNSAPDKSGLPSDRFSAERTGGSVSTLTIQRTQQEDSAVYLCASSLVVLAGNNEQFFGPGTRLTVL.

This sequence joins TRBV10-2 and TRBJ2-1, with a tentative D call TRBD2 (6 bases). Trimming removed 3 bases from V and 4 bases from J, with 13 bases in between. Per the germline V gene, CDR1 is WSHSY and CDR2 is SAAADI. There are 15 residues in the CDR3. In DNA, the CDR3 is TGCGCCAGCAGTGATCTAGGAGGGCATTACAATGAGCAGTTCTTC. Protein: CASSDLGGHYNEQFF.

The CDR3 protein is CASGLVDSPWEQYF. The CDR3 DNA sequence: TGTGCTAGTGGTTTGGTGGACAGCCCGTGGGAGCAGTACTTC. The chain couples TRBV12-5 to TRBJ2-7, with D maybe TRBD1 (6 bases). The V end lost 0 bases, the J end lost 7 bases, and 13 bases lay between the germline ends. Germline values: CDR1 LGHNT, CDR2 FRNRAP. CDR3 size: 14 residues. The full variable domain, rest sourced from reference TRBV12-5 and TRBJ2-7, is DARVTQTPRHKVTEMGQEVTMRCQPILGHNTVFWYRQTMMQGLELLAYFRNRAPLDDSGMPKDRFSAEMPDATLATLKIQPSEPRDSAVYFCASGLVDSPWEQYFGPGTRLTVT.

In the case of this clone: The sample has other DNA sequences that encode this CDR3 too. The chain has TRBV18 and TRBJ2-7, with a weak D call TRBD1 (6 bases). The CDR3 extends over 14 amino acids. CDR1 and CDR2 from the germline V gene are KGHSH and LQKENI. The V and J ends lost 2 bases and 2 bases respectively, with 10 bases between them. DNA for the CDR3: TGTGCCAGCTCACCAACAGGGAGCCCCTACGAGCAGTACTTC. This codes for CASSPTGSPYEQYF.

The chain has TRBV28 and TRBJ1-2; D is perhaps TRBD1 (6 bases). V lost 0 bases and J 8 bases, leaving 10 bases between the germline ends. This CDR3 contains 13 residues. Germline V lookup: CDR1 MDHEN, CDR2 SYDVKM. CDR3 nucleotide sequence: TGTGCCAGCAGTTTATGGGGGGCGGCGGGCTACACCTTC. The encoded protein is CASSLWGAAGYTF.

This sequence joins TRBV28 and TRBJ1-4; D ambiguous. V was cut by 3 bases and J by 7 bases, with 3 bases left in between. The CDR3 spans 11 residues. Per germline, CDR1 MDHEN and CDR2 SYDVKM. The CDR3 nucleotides read TGTGCCAGCAGTTTGCGTGAAAAACTGTTTTTT. It specifies CASSLREKLFF.

This sequence joins TRBV6-6 and TRBJ2-7; maybe TRBD2 (7 bases). Germline loops: CDR1 MNHNY, CDR2 SVGAGI (reference sequence). The V end was cut by 2 bases, the J end by 0 bases, with 8 bases between. This CDR3 region has 14 residues. CDR3 sequence reads: CASSYGGASYEQYF. The CDR3 coding sequence is TGTGCCAGCAGTTACGGGGGGGCCTCCTACGAGCAGTACTTC.

As concerns this clone: Germline is not matched at one junction end, which may reflect a read error. The CDR3, as DNA: TGTGCCAGCGCCCGCACCGGGACAACCAATGAAAAACTGTTTTTT. Translated: CASARTGTTNEKLFF. The chain combines TRBV6-5 with TRBJ1-4; tentative D call: TRBD1 (6 bases). The CDR3 totals 15 residues. Germline CDR1 is MNHEY and CDR2 is SVGAGI.

This chain connects TRBV10-1 to TRBJ2-1, with 8 bases aligning to TRBD2. The length of the CDR3 is 15 residues. Germline V lookup: CDR1 WNHNN, CDR2 SYGVQD (reference sequence). The trim removed 4 bases at V and 2 bases at J, leaving 4 bases unmatched. The CDR3 nucleotides are TGCGCCAGCAGTGTAGCGGGGCTAGCCTACAATGAGCAGTTCTTC. This gives the protein CASSVAGLAYNEQFF.

The rearrangement links TRBV4-1 to TRBJ2-2, with 7 nucleotides matching TRBD2. J was trimmed by 5 bases and V by 4 bases; bases with no gene match: 13. Germline-derived CDR1 and CDR2 are MGHRA and YSYEKL. There are 17 residues in the CDR3. The CDR3 DNA reads TGCGCCAGCAGCCCCCCCTTCGTGGGGGAGGGTACCGGGGAGCTGTTTTTT. It is translated as CASSPPFVGEGTGELFF.

The DNA of the CDR3 is TGTGCCAGCAGCTTACAGTCAGGCTCAGATACGCAGTATTTT. Amino acid sequence: CASSLQSGSDTQYF. This rearrangement joins TRBV7-3 to TRBJ2-3; D not certain. Germline assignment: CDR1 SGHTA and CDR2 FQGTGA. The V gene lost 2 bases and the J gene lost 4 bases, with 10 bases spanning the gap. There are 14 residues in the CDR3. The whole variable domain, filled in from reference TRBV7-3 and TRBJ2-3, reads GAGVSQTPSNKVTEKGKYVELRCDPISGHTALYWYRQSLGQGPEFLIYFQGTGAADDSGLPNDRFFAVRPEGSVSTLKIQRTERGDSAVYLCASSLQSGSDTQYFGPGTRLTVL.

The rearrangement joins TRBV10-3 to TRBJ2-6; a weak D match, TRBD1 (6 bases). The germline V gene encodes CDR1 ENHRY and CDR2 SYGVKD. This CDR3 has 15 amino acids. Trimming cost V 2 bases and J 4 bases, with 9 bases left between them. The CDR3 loop is CAISEVGAGANVLTF. CDR3 bases: TGTGCCATCAGTGAGGTGGGGGCAGGGGCCAACGTCCTGACTTTC.

This rearrangement joins TRBV4-1 to TRBJ2-7, with D tentatively TRBD1 (6 bases). V was cut by 1 base and J by 3 bases, with 16 bases left in between. Germline-derived CDR1 and CDR2 are MGHRA and YSYEKL. The CDR3 length is 16 residues. CDR3 sequence: CASSQVSGTLVYEQYF. DNA of the CDR3: TGCGCCAGCAGCCAAGTCTCCGGGACACTTGTCTACGAGCAGTACTTC.

The chain joins TRBV30 to TRBJ2-5, with a possible D match to TRBD2 (5 bases). The CDR3 covers 13 residues. In germline, CDR1 is GTSNPN, CDR2 SVGIG (reference sequence). The ends were cut back, 2 bases at V and 4 bases at J, with 11 bases in the middle. CDR3 in amino acids: CAWSFRGRETQYF. In DNA, the CDR3 is TGTGCCTGGAGTTTTAGAGGGCGAGAGACCCAGTACTTC.

The rearrangement joins TRBV7-2 to TRBJ2-1; D is perhaps TRBD2 (7 bases). Germline-derived CDR1 and CDR2 are SGHTA and FQGNSA. The CDR3 is made up of 15 amino acids. With 5 bases removed from V and 2 bases from J, the gap between germline ends came to 13 bases. DNA for the CDR3: TGTGCCAGCAGCCCGAGGGGGGGTCCCTACAATGAGCAGTTCTTC. Translation: CASSPRGGPYNEQFF.

The chain carries TRBV7-2 and TRBJ1-1; no firm D call. Germline V gene lookup returns CDR1 SGHTA and CDR2 FQGNSA. The CDR3 has 13 residues. V was pared by 2 bases and J by 1 base, with 5 bases between. This CDR3 reads CASSLSGNTEAFF. DNA for the CDR3: TGTGCCAGCAGCTTATCAGGGAACACTGAAGCTTTCTTT. The full variable domain, completed using reference TRBV7-2 and TRBJ1-1, is GAGVSQSPSNKVTEKGKDVELRCDPISGHTALYWYRQSLGQGLEFLIYFQGNSAPDKSGLPSDRFSAERTGGSVSTLTIQRTQQEDSAVYLCASSLSGNTEAFFGQGTRLTVV.

This chain connects TRBV7-9 to TRBJ2-2; D possibly corresponds to TRBD2 (5 bases). Between the trimmed V and J ends, which lost 0 bases and 4 bases, there was a span of 12 bases. This CDR3 is 16 amino acids long. CDR1 is SEHNR, CDR2 FQNEAQ, per germline (reference sequence). The CDR3: CASSLARTRSTGELFF. As DNA, the CDR3 is TGTGCCAGCAGCTTAGCGCGAACTAGAAGCACCGGGGAGCTGTTTTTT.

V is TRBV29-1 and J is TRBJ2-6; maybe TRBD2 (5 bases). Trimming pared 4 bases from V and 2 bases from J, leaving 6 bases between. The CDR3 totals 13 residues. CDR1 is SQVTM and CDR2 is ANQGSEA in the germline V gene. This CDR3 is CSVAGAGANVLTF. Written as DNA, the CDR3 is TGCAGCGTTGCCGGGGCTGGGGCCAACGTCCTGACTTTC. The full variable domain, rest sourced from reference TRBV29-1 and TRBJ2-6, is SAVISQKPSRDICQRGTSLTIQCQVDSQVTMMFWYRQQPGQSLTLIATANQGSEATYESGFVIDKFPISRPNLTFSTLTVSNMSPEDSSIYLCSVAGAGANVLTFGAGSRLTVL.

The V and J genes are TRBV27 and TRBJ2-7; possibly TRBD1 for D (6 bases). The CDR3 consists of 14 residues. Trimming removed 7 bases from V and 5 bases from J, with 18 bases in between. Per germline, CDR1 MNHEY and CDR2 SMNVEV (reference sequence). The CDR3 spells CASNPGVRTNEQYF. For the CDR3, the DNA is TGTGCCAGCAACCCAGGGGTACGGACCAACGAGCAGTACTTC.

This chain uses TRBV27 with TRBJ2-7, with 8 nucleotides matching TRBD1. With 3 bases clipped from V and 2 bases from J, the junction kept 6 bases outside the gene matches. The CDR3 runs to 15 residues. Germline V lookup: CDR1 MNHEY, CDR2 SMNVEV (reference sequence). The CDR3 spells CASSFQPGGAYEQYF. The CDR3 DNA reads as TGTGCCAGCAGTTTTCAACCAGGGGGCGCCTACGAGCAGTACTTC.

This clone appeared a single time. The same CDR3 is also encoded by other DNA sequences in this sample. V gene TRBV2 combines with J gene TRBJ1-5, with D possibly matching TRBD1 (6 bases). The CDR3 length is 13 residues. Germline assignment: CDR1 SNHLY and CDR2 FYNNEI. Between the trimmed V and J ends, which lost 5 bases and 7 bases, there was a span of 12 bases. Here the CDR3 reads CASSPGVGQPQHF. CDR3 nucleotide sequence: TGTGCCAGCAGTCCAGGGGTCGGCCAGCCCCAGCATTTT.

This clone was counted a few times. V gene TRBV6-1 combines with J gene TRBJ1-2; D is undetermined. The CDR3 totals 13 residues. The germline V gene encodes CDR1 MNHNS and CDR2 SASEGT. V was shortened by 3 bases and J by 5 bases, with 10 bases between the two germline ends. CDR3 amino acids: CASSDLKRYGYTF. CDR3 DNA: TGTGCCAGCAGTGACCTTAAGCGGTATGGCTACACCTTC.

This chain connects TRBV4-3 to TRBJ2-5, with 10 bases identical to TRBD2. The CDR3 runs to 17 residues. Germline CDR1 is LGHNA and CDR2 is YSLEER. J lost 6 bases, V lost 0 bases, and 10 bases had no gene match. The CDR3 spells CASSQEVSAGGPKTQYF. CDR3 DNA sequence: TGCGCCAGCAGCCAAGAGGTGTCAGCGGGAGGGCCAAAGACCCAGTACTTC.

The rearrangement uses TRBV6-6 and TRBJ2-7; 7 bases align to TRBD1. The CDR3 is made up of 15 amino acids. J lost 2 bases, V lost 4 bases, and 8 bases had no gene match. Germline V gives CDR1 MNHNY, CDR2 SVGAGI (reference sequence). The CDR3 sequence is CASSFTGTATYEQYF. CDR3 bases: TGTGCCAGCAGTTTTACCGGGACAGCTACCTACGAGCAGTACTTC.